Included here is one TCR beta chain sequence, with context. The antigen remains undetermined. This specimen belongs to a study of T cell clones after liver transplantation. The wider study: At least one year of complete immunosuppression withdrawal without enzymes over twice normal defined tolerance. Regarding the study as a whole: These preliminary findings come from unstandardized post-transplant sampling times. Migration into the graft, not deletion, may explain lost graft donor-reactive T cells.

Measured with immunoSEQ multiplex PCR; TCRdb has only the in-frame clones, and not every one. The data contain more than 100,000 clones, roughly four fifths of them singletons. Trimming removed 0 bases from V and 0 bases from J, with 6 bases in between. Germline CDR1 reads KGHSH; CDR2 reads LQKENI. This CDR3 is built from 16 residues. The material sequenced was CD4+ T cells from blood, taken approximately 50 months after liver transplant. This chain links TRBV18 with TRBJ2-6; tentatively, D is TRBD2 (5 bases). The receptor comes from a human patient who received a liver transplant. The graft donor may have contributed some T cells. CDR3 residues: CASSPPRASGANVLTF. CDR3 in DNA: TGTGCCAGCTCACCACCGAGGGCCTCTGGGGCCAACGTCCTGACTTTC.